This T cell receptor beta chain was captured by sequencing in a study of somatic mutations in cytotoxic T cells in rheumatoid arthritis. Study-level information: Patient blood (around 30 ml EDTA) was taken immediately after diagnosis and before treatment. Sorted by flow to nearly 100% purity were some V beta antibody-stained T-cell populations, including V beta1+ cells sequenced for TCRB.

The study's findings and limits: Age-matched healthy controls and rheumatoid arthritis patients had CD8+ T-cell clonality that did not differ significantly. The top CD8+ clone topped 20% of CD8+ cells in about an eighth of the roughly 65 patients.

Clones were sequenced by immunoSEQ multiplex PCR, and TCRdb holds only the in-frame ones, with some missing. The table lists approximately 21,000 clones, around 75% of them singletons. The germline V and J ends were trimmed by 5 bases and 6 bases, with 15 bases remaining between them. Per the germline V gene, CDR1 is SQVTM and CDR2 is ANQGSEA. The CDR3 loop spans 13 amino acids. For this clone: As yet, its antigen is unknown.

This chain links TRBV29-1 with TRBJ2-3, with a tentative D call TRBD1 (6 bases). This receptor was obtained from an adult with rheumatoid arthritis. Input material: CD8+ T cells sorted from blood. CDR3 sequence: CSVPLQGLDTQYF. The DNA for the CDR3 is TGCAGCGTTCCCCTACAGGGCTTGGATACGCAGTATTTT.